This T cell receptor (beta chain) was sequenced for a study of T-cell memory formation after mild COVID-19. Study-wide background: Largely donor-specific TCR clusters were found. Study results and limitations: Mainly in CM and EM were contracting CD4+ clones; CD8+ were in EMRA. Pre-infection memory held some responding clones, suggesting pre-existing cross-reactive T cells responded. Confirmation of SARS-CoV-2 specificity was lacking for second-wave clones peaking day 37.

As concerns this clonotype: The antigen remains unidentified.

Germline values: CDR1 SGHNT, CDR2 YYREEE (reference sequence). The CDR3 has 15 amino acids. V was clipped by 3 bases and J by 0 bases, with 12 bases between them. TCRdb re-called the 5' RACE reads with MiXCR, one entry per CDR3 protein. The sample holds 250,000 to 300,000 distinct CDR3 sequences, about 17% seen once. The sample consisted of PBMCs or a T cell subset sorted from them (not recorded which). The sequence came from a man between 18 and 35 years old who had mild COVID-19 (a few samples of this study predate the infection). Cell type and time point are not known. V is TRBV5-4 and J is TRBJ1-1; the D gene is possibly TRBD1 (5 bases). The DNA for the CDR3 is TGTGCCAGCAGCTCTGGGGCAGGGCTGAACACTGAAGCTTTCTTT. It codes for CASSSGAGLNTEAFF. Drawing the rest from reference TRBV5-4 and TRBJ1-1, the complete variable domain is ETGVTQSPTHLIKTRGQQVTLRCSSQSGHNTVSWYQQALGQGPQFIFQYYREEENGRGNFPPRFSGLQFPNYSSELNVNALELDDSALYLCASSSGAGLNTEAFFGQGTRLTVV.